This is a list of T cell receptor beta chains from one sample in a study of T cell responses to AZD1222 COVID-19 vaccine. Profiled with immunoSEQ multiplex PCR; TCRdb holds only in-frame clones, not every one. Among 100,000 to 150,000 clones listed, 70% to 90% were seen once. The material was peripheral blood, obtained on day 0 of AZD1222 vaccination. All receptors come from an adult in good health. CDR3s include the opening cysteine and the closing phenylalanine or tryptophan. The order of the fields is V gene, J gene, D gene, clone size, CDR3 protein, CDR3 DNA. A D gene is named only where the DNA matches it firmly. Rows give clone size only sometimes, using once, few, many, or a class for an expanded clone.

TRBV18	TRBJ2-5	TRBD2	-	CASSSKGLAGRETQYF	TGTGCCAGCTCCTCCAAGGGACTAGCGGGAAGGGAGACCCAGTACTTC
TRBV5-1	TRBJ2-5	-	-	CASSPPTGGETQYF	TGCGCCAGCAGCCCTCCCACAGGTGGAGAGACCCAGTACTTC
TRBV12-3/TRBV12-4	TRBJ2-5	-	-	CASSLRQEETQYF	TGTGCCAGCAGTTTGAGACAGGAAGAGACCCAGTACTTC
TRBV5-6	TRBJ1-5	-	-	CASSLDGSRGNNQPQHF	TGTGCCAGCAGCTTGGACGGTAGTAGGGGGAACAATCAGCCCCAGCATTTT
TRBV2	TRBJ2-2	TRBD1	-	CASRGQASNTGELFF	TGTGCCAGCAGAGGACAGGCGTCAAACACCGGGGAGCTGTTTTTT
TRBV5-1	TRBJ2-2	TRBD1	-	CASSNPTGAGGELFF	TGCGCCAGCAGCAACCCTACAGGGGCGGGCGGGGAGCTGTTTTTT
TRBV3-1/TRBV3-2	TRBJ1-2	-	few	CASSQDWGQYGYTF	TGTGCCAGCAGCCAAGATTGGGGGCAATATGGCTACACCTTC
TRBV28	TRBJ1-4	-	-	CASSQPGGDGEKLFF	TGTGCCAGCAGTCAACCTGGAGGCGACGGAGAAAAACTGTTTTTT
TRBV5-1	TRBJ2-7	TRBD2	-	CASSPGGTSGTRYRYF	TGCGCCAGCAGCCCTGGAGGGACTAGCGGGACCCGTTATCGGTACTTC
TRBV24-1	TRBJ1-2	TRBD1	-	CATSVDRDYGYTF	TGTGCCACCAGTGTTGACAGGGACTATGGCTACACCTTC
TRBV28	TRBJ1-1	-	-	CASSLGRADTEAFF	TGTGCCAGCAGTTTAGGCAGGGCGGACACTGAAGCTTTCTTT
TRBV5-4	TRBJ2-3	TRBD2	-	CASSLGLAGEADTQYF	TGTGCCAGCAGCTTGGGGCTAGCGGGAGAAGCTGATACGCAGTATTTT
TRBV11-2	TRBJ2-7	-	once	CASSLDVGRDEQYF	TGTGCCAGCAGCTTAGATGTCGGAAGGGACGAGCAGTACTTC
TRBV19	TRBJ2-2	-	-	CASRMTGTPGGTGELFF	TGTGCCAGTAGAATGACAGGAACCCCTGGAGGCACCGGGGAGCTGTTTTTT
TRBV19	TRBJ2-3	-	-	CASSPQTTLGTDTQYF	TGTGCCAGTAGTCCCCAGACCACACTGGGGACAGATACGCAGTATTTT
TRBV18	TRBJ2-7	-	-	CASSQDTTREQYF	TGTGCCAGCTCACAGGACACCACCCGCGAGCAGTACTTC
TRBV5-1	TRBJ2-2	TRBD1	few	CASSRDRVTGELFF	TGCGCCAGCAGCCGGGACAGGGTCACCGGGGAGCTGTTTTTT